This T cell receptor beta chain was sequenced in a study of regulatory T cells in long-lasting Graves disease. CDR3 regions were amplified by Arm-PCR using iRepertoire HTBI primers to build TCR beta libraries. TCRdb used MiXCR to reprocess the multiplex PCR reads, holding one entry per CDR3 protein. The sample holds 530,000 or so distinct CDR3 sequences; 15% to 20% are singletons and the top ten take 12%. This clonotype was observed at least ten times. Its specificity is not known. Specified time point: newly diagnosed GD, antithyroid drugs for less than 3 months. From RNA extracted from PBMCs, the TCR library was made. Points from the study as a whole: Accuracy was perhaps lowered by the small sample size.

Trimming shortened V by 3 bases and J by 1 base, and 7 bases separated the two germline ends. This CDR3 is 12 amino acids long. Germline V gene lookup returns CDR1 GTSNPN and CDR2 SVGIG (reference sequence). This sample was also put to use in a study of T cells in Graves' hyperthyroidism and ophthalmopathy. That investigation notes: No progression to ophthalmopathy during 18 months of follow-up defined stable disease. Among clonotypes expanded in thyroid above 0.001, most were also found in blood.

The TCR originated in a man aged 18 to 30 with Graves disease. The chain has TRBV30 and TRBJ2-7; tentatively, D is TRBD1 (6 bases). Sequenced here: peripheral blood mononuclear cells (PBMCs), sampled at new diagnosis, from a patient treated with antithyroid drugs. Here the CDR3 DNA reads TGTGCCTGGAGCAGGGGATCCTACGAGCAGTACTTC. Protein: CAWSRGSYEQYF.